The 18 T cell receptor beta chains presented below share a single source sample, sequenced in a study of blood T cell repertoires in COVID-19. Clones were read by immunoSEQ multiplex PCR, and TCRdb kept only the in-frame ones, dropping some. The sample consists of fewer than 300,000 clones, over 75% of them appearing once. Sequencing input: PBMCs or T cells enriched from blood (not recorded which). These receptors were collected from a woman aged 25 to 39 who had recovered from COVID-19.

V gene TRBV7-9 combines with J gene TRBJ1-2; D call uncertain. This CDR3 has 12 amino acids. CDR1 is SEHNR and CDR2 is FQNEAQ in the germline V gene (reference sequence). Trimming took off 1 base at V and 6 bases at J, with 6 bases between the two ends. CDR3 sequence (DNA): TGTGCCAGCAGCTTAGGTCAGAATGGCTACACCTTC. Translating it yields CASSLGQNGYTF.

The chain carries TRBV7-2 and TRBJ1-5; TRBD1 agrees at 7 bases. V was clipped by 4 bases and J by 7 bases; unmatched bases: 10. The CDR3 runs to 15 residues. Germline CDR1 is SGHTA and CDR2 is FQGNSA. CDR3 nucleotides: TGTGCCAGCAGCTGGACATCAACACAGGGGCAGCCCCAGCATTTT. It encodes CASSWTSTQGQPQHF.

The gene calls are TRBV28 and TRBJ1-6; maybe TRBD1 (5 bases). CDR3 length equals 17 residues. Germline loops: CDR1 MDHEN, CDR2 SYDVKM. Trimming removed 6 bases at V and 9 bases at J, with 24 bases between. The DNA of the CDR3 is TGTGCCAGCAGGGGGGAGGTGGGCAGGGTTGGTTCTTCACCCCTCCACTTT. This codes for CASRGEVGRVGSSPLHF.

The rearrangement joins TRBV19 to TRBJ2-2; 13 positions match TRBD2. Trimming at V came to 6 bases and at J to 6 bases, leaving 10 bases not matched to a gene. Germline V CDR1 and CDR2: LNHDA, SQIVND (reference sequence). The CDR3 is 17 residues long. This CDR3 reads CASSSTGLAGLPGELFF. In DNA form, the CDR3 reads TGTGCCAGTAGCAGCACGGGACTAGCGGGATTACCCGGGGAGCTGTTTTTT.

The chain joins TRBV30 to TRBJ2-1; 8 bases align to TRBD2. The CDR3 spans 11 residues. The V and J ends lost 6 bases and 10 bases, in that order; junction bases with no gene match: 5. Germline CDR1 and CDR2: GTSNPN and SVGIG (reference sequence). CDR3 sequence: CACAGGGEQFF. The CDR3 DNA sequence: TGTGCCTGTGCGGGAGGAGGCGAGCAGTTCTTC.

The chain recombines TRBV7-9 with TRBJ2-3, with TRBD2 matching 11 bases. V lost 0 bases and J lost 5; bases outside the gene matches: 4. This CDR3 region has 16 residues. CDR1 SEHNR and CDR2 FQNEAQ come from the germline V gene (reference sequence). In DNA, the CDR3 is TGTGCCAGCAGCTTAGCTAGCGGGAGGGCAGGAGATACGCAGTATTTT. Protein product: CASSLASGRAGDTQYF.

This chain uses TRBV28 with TRBJ2-5, with D uncertain. The germline V and J ends were trimmed by 5 bases and 1 base, with 11 bases remaining between them. Germline assignment: CDR1 MDHEN and CDR2 SYDVKM. This CDR3 comprises 14 residues. CDR3 in amino acids: CASSHRWAQETQYF. As DNA, the CDR3 is TGTGCCAGCAGTCATCGATGGGCCCAAGAGACCCAGTACTTC.

In nucleotides, the CDR3 is TGTGCCAGCAGCTCATCCGGGATGGGAGTAGCTTTCTTT. Amino acids: CASSSSGMGVAFF. This chain connects TRBV7-9 to TRBJ1-1; D not certain. Trimming left V 4 bases short and J 10 bases short, with 16 bases between. The CDR3 is 13 residues long. Germline V CDR1 and CDR2: SEHNR, FQNEAQ (reference sequence).

The gene calls are TRBV5-1 and TRBJ1-3; 10 bases line up with TRBD1. The CDR3 runs 14 residues. The germline V gene encodes CDR1 SGHRS and CDR2 YFSETQ. V lost 4 bases and J lost 4; bases outside the gene matches: 2. The CDR3 loop is CASSPGQGGNTIYF. CDR3 in DNA: TGCGCCAGCAGCCCGGGACAGGGGGGAAACACCATATATTTT.

This clone has just a few counts. The V call is TRBV3-1 (or the pseudogene TRBV3-2), the J call TRBJ1-6, with D possibly TRBD1 on 5 matching bases. The germline V gene encodes CDR1 LGHDT and CDR2 YNNKEL (reference sequence). This CDR3 region has 16 residues. With 2 bases removed from V and 7 bases from J, the gap between germline ends came to 15 bases. The chain's CDR3 is CASSQRRGRVNSPLHF. DNA for the CDR3: TGTGCCAGCAGCCAAAGGCGTGGCAGGGTGAATTCACCCCTCCACTTT.

The chain is built from TRBV24-1 and TRBJ2-2; D gene ambiguous. The CDR3 covers 16 residues. The germline CDR1 and CDR2 sequences are KGHDR and SFDVKD. The V and J ends lost 4 bases and 5 bases respectively, with 16 bases between them. The CDR3 coding sequence is TGTGCCACCAGTGAATCTATCGCTCAGGCGACCGGGGAGCTGTTTTTT. Its translation: CATSESIAQATGELFF.

This chain joins TRBV12-3 or TRBV12-4 and TRBJ2-3; D not certain. This CDR3 region has 13 residues. V was clipped by 2 bases and J by 4 bases, with 7 bases between them. The CDR3 spells CASSLSVSDTQYF. As DNA, the CDR3 is TGTGCCAGCAGTTTAAGCGTCTCAGATACGCAGTATTTT.

This clone has just one count. The gene calls are TRBV28 and TRBJ1-1; 9 bases line up with TRBD1. This CDR3 is built from 15 residues. The trim removed 6 bases at V and 0 bases at J, leaving 5 bases unmatched. Germline V gene data show CDR1 as MDHEN and CDR2 as SYDVKM. CDR3 in amino acids: CASRDGTGMNTEAFF. CDR3 sequence (DNA): TGTGCCAGCAGGGACGGGACAGGGATGAACACTGAAGCTTTCTTT. The complete variable domain, with remaining parts taken from reference TRBV28 and TRBJ1-1, reads DVKVTQSSRYLVKRTGEKVFLECVQDMDHENMFWYRQDPGLGLRLIYFSYDVKMKEKGDIPEGYSVSREKKERFSLILESASTNQTSMYLCASRDGTGMNTEAFFGQGTRLTVV.

The chain employs TRBV11-2 and TRBJ2-7, with 7 bases lining up with TRBD2. Germline CDR1 reads SGHAT; CDR2 reads FQNNGV. Trimming removed 1 base from V and 3 bases from J; junction bases left unmatched: 9. The CDR3 totals 16 residues. The CDR3 sequence is CASSLGSGLGDYEQYF. In nucleotides, the CDR3 is TGTGCCAGCAGCTTAGGATCAGGACTAGGGGACTACGAGCAGTACTTC.

The chain joins TRBV28 to TRBJ2-2; D may be TRBD1 (6 bases). V lost 11 bases, J lost 2 bases, and 18 bases lay in between. The germline CDR1 and CDR2 sequences are MDHEN and SYDVKM. The CDR3 spans 15 residues. The CDR3, as DNA: TGTGCCGCGACAGGTTTAGATACTAACACCGGGGAGCTGTTTTTT. Protein: CAATGLDTNTGELFF. Supplemented by reference TRBV28 and TRBJ2-2, the full variable domain reads DVKVTQSSRYLVKRTGEKVFLECVQDMDHENMFWYRQDPGLGLRLIYFSYDVKMKEKGDIPEGYSVSREKKERFSLILESASTNQTSMYLCAATGLDTNTGELFFGEGSRLTVL.

The CDR3 reads CASGREGLLGDTQYF. DNA of the CDR3: TGCGCCTCGGGGCGGGAGGGCCTTTTAGGAGATACGCAGTATTTT. The V call is TRBV5-1, the J call TRBJ2-3; 9 bases agree with TRBD2. Per the germline V gene, CDR1 is SGHRS and CDR2 is YFSETQ. The V gene end was trimmed by 10 bases and the J gene end by 5 bases; junction bases not matched to a gene: 14. CDR3 length: 15 amino acids. The whole variable domain, filled in from reference TRBV5-1 and TRBJ2-3, reads KAGVTQTPRYLIKTRGQQVTLSCSPISGHRSVSWYQQTPGQGLQFLFEYFSETQRNKGNFPGRFSGRQFSNSRSEMNVSTLELGDSALYLCASGREGLLGDTQYFGPGTRLTVL.

The chain combines TRBV30 with TRBJ2-1; 11 bases map to TRBD2. The germline V gene encodes CDR1 GTSNPN and CDR2 SVGIG (reference sequence). Trimming at V came to 7 bases and at J to 2 bases, leaving 7 bases not matched to a gene. This CDR3 has 15 amino acids. Written as DNA, the CDR3 is TGTGCCTATACTAGCGGGAGCGTCACCTACAATGAGCAGTTCTTC. This codes for CAYTSGSVTYNEQFF.

This clone was found once. The V and J genes are TRBV5-4 and TRBJ2-3, with 8 positions matching TRBD2. This CDR3 is 14 amino acids long. V lost 4 bases to trimming and J lost 6 bases; unmatched junction nucleotides: 7. Germline values: CDR1 SGHNT, CDR2 YYREEE (reference sequence). CDR3 in amino acids: CASSPPAGGDTQYF. CDR3 in DNA: TGTGCCAGCAGCCCACCCGCGGGAGGCGATACGCAGTATTTT.